This T cell receptor (beta chain) appears in the sequencing data of a study of quantifying T cell responses using KT2 cells. About the study: cDNA was made from DNase-treated RNA using alpha and beta constant primers.

An oligo carrying a UMI was ligated to the cDNA 3' end. The first PCR ran about 4 cycles with an equimolar RC1.1 and RC1.2 beta primer mix. Separate processing of TCR alpha and beta chains began at the second PCR. In TCRdb, the UMI-ligation and nested PCR reads were re-called with MiXCR into one record per CDR3 protein. Of tens of thousands of distinct CDR3 sequences detected, over 9% appear once; the ten largest clones hold roughly 10%. The length of the CDR3 is 14 residues. CDR1 LNHDA and CDR2 SQIVND come from the germline V gene (reference sequence). V dropped 1 base and J dropped 3 bases, with 6 bases sitting between them.

V and J are TRBV19 and TRBJ1-4; D is ambiguous. The sample comprised PBMCs spiked with cells of the T cell clone KT2. The sequence was obtained from a human donor. The CDR3: CASSIAVANEKLFF. CDR3 nucleotide sequence: TGTGCCAGTAGTATAGCGGTTGCTAATGAAAAACTGTTTTTT. Looking up the rest from reference TRBV19 and TRBJ1-4 gives the full variable domain: DGGITQSPKYLFRKEGQNVTLSCEQNLNHDAMYWYRQDPGQGLRLIYYSQIVNDFQKGDIAEGYSVSREKKESFPLTVTSAQKNPTAFYLCASSIAVANEKLFFGSGTQLSVL.